These T cell receptor beta chains were read from a single sample in a study of cytomegalovirus exposure and HLA in healthy donors. TCRdb keeps only in-frame clones here, not all; method: immunoSEQ multiplex PCR. The top ten hold about 0.36% of the sample, which has around 250,000 clones, almost 90% seen once. Material: PBMCs. These TCRs come from a woman between 18 and 29 years old in good health and CMV-seronegative. Both conserved end residues are part of each CDR3. Fields, in order: D gene, V gene, J gene, clone size, CDR3 protein, CDR3 DNA. A D gene is named only where the DNA matches it firmly. Clone size is not always given. Where it is, it says once, few, many or a class for expanded clones.

NA	TRBV29-1	TRBJ1-1	NA	CSAILNTEAFF	TGCAGCGCCATTTTGAACACTGAAGCTTTCTTT
NA	TRBV4-1	TRBJ2-1	NA	CASSPLGVAETPYNEQFF	TGCGCCAGCAGCCCCCTGGGGGTAGCGGAGACTCCCTACAATGAGCAGTTCTTC
TRBD1	TRBV14	TRBJ2-3	NA	CASSQATGDPTDTQYF	TGTGCCAGCAGCCAAGCGACAGGGGACCCCACAGATACGCAGTATTTT
TRBD1	TRBV13	TRBJ2-6	NA	CASSLGVAGGAGANVLTF	TGTGCCAGCAGCTTAGGGGTTGCAGGGGGCGCTGGGGCCAACGTCCTGACTTTC
NA	TRBV6-5	TRBJ1-2	NA	CATLGGPGYTF	TGTGCCACCCTGGGGGGGCCTGGCTACACCTTC
TRBD1	TRBV19	TRBJ1-1	NA	CASSLRGQNTEAFF	TGTGCCAGTAGCTTGAGGGGGCAGAACACTGAAGCTTTCTTT
NA	TRBV7-9	TRBJ1-6	NA	CASSLVEGRTRRYNSPLHF	TGTGCCAGCAGCTTAGTAGAAGGTCGGACTCGGAGGTATAATTCACCCCTCCACTTT
NA	TRBV28	TRBJ2-2	NA	CASRTGSGELFF	TGTGCCAGCAGGACAGGCTCGGGGGAGCTGTTTTTT
NA	TRBV29-1	TRBJ1-5	NA	CSVEVGLNQPQHF	TGCAGCGTTGAAGTGGGCCTCAATCAGCCCCAGCATTTT
NA	TRBV25-1	TRBJ1-1	once	CASSESTDLNTEAFF	TGTGCCAGCAGTGAATCCACAGACCTGAACACTGAAGCTTTCTTT
NA	TRBV6-6	TRBJ2-1	NA	CASSPGGEQFF	TGTGCCAGCAGTCCAGGGGGGGAGCAGTTCTTC
TRBD1	TRBV18	TRBJ1-1	NA	CASSPRTGRNTEAFF	TGTGCCAGCTCACCACGGACAGGGAGGAACACTGAAGCTTTCTTT
TRBD1	TRBV6-5	TRBJ2-2	NA	CASSYSRGLNTGELFF	TGTGCCAGCAGTTATTCGAGGGGGCTTAACACCGGGGAGCTGTTTTTT
TRBD1	TRBV6-5	TRBJ1-2	NA	CASSPVSGGSGYTF	TGTGCCAGCAGCCCCGTATCAGGGGGAAGTGGCTACACCTTC
NA	TRBV6-6	TRBJ1-3	once	CATTPVSGNTIYF	TGTGCCACCACTCCCGTCTCTGGAAACACCATATATTTT
TRBD2	TRBV2	TRBJ2-3	NA	CASSAGLAGGQVTQYF	TGTGCCAGCAGTGCGGGACTAGCGGGGGGCCAAGTTACGCAGTATTTT
TRBD1	TRBV18	TRBJ1-2	NA	CASSNQAGTGSSNYGYTF	TGTGCCAGCTCAAACCAAGCCGGGACAGGATCTTCTAACTATGGCTACACCTTC
NA	TRBV7-9	TRBJ2-2	NA	CASSPNPLGSGELFF	TGTGCCAGCAGCCCAAACCCACTAGGGTCCGGGGAGCTGTTTTTT
NA	TRBV6-4	TRBJ1-6	NA	CASSDEAAIRLLDKEPLHF	TGTGCCAGCAGTGACGAAGCAGCCATCCGTCTTCTAGATAAGGAACCCCTCCACTTT
TRBD1	TRBV9	TRBJ2-2	NA	CASSVDPGGTGELFF	TGTGCCAGCAGCGTAGACCCAGGGGGCACCGGGGAGCTGTTTTTT
TRBD1	TRBV15	TRBJ1-2	NA	CATRRGGQNYGYTF	TGTGCCACCAGACGGGGGGGACAGAACTATGGCTACACCTTC
TRBD1	TRBV28	TRBJ1-2	NA	CASSSYDRDNYGYTF	TGTGCCAGCAGTTCCTACGACAGGGATAACTATGGCTACACCTTC
TRBD1	TRBV9	TRBJ2-2	NA	CASSGGQGATGELFF	TGTGCCAGCAGCGGGGGACAGGGGGCCACCGGGGAGCTGTTTTTT
TRBD2	TRBV7-3	TRBJ2-3	NA	CASSLSGGRADTQYF	TGTGCCAGCAGCCTCAGCGGGGGTAGGGCAGATACGCAGTATTTT
NA	TRBV5-1	TRBJ1-1	once	CASSLVDTSNTEAFF	TGCGCCAGCAGCTTGGTGGACACCTCGAACACTGAAGCTTTCTTT
NA	TRBV19	TRBJ1-1	once	CASSLGGNTEAFF	TGTGCCAGTAGCTTGGGAGGGAACACTGAAGCTTTCTTT